This T cell receptor beta chain was observed in a study of cytomegalovirus exposure and HLA in healthy donors. The overall study: Counted in an early data release were 75 million to 85 million unique TCRs from HLA-typed donors.

Turning to this clone: The antigen is undetermined.

All donors participated as healthy donors of bone marrow. At the time of sampling, donors were nominally healthy, though unrecorded immune exposures were likely. Overall study results and limits: As a later analysis revealed, most CMV-associated TCR beta chains appeared HLA-restricted.

A multiplex PCR was run with 60 Vbeta primers and 13 Jbeta primers. Here immunoSEQ multiplex PCR was the method, and the copy in TCRdb shows in-frame clones only, minus some. The sample carries some 110,000 clones, approximately 70% recorded once. Input material: PBMCs. This TCR came from a man aged 30 to 45 in good health and CMV-seropositive.

CDR3 sequence reads: CSARTPLRSYEQYF. The CDR3, as DNA: TGCAGCGCCAGGACACCCCTCCGATCCTACGAGCAGTACTTC. This sequence joins TRBV29-1 and TRBJ2-7; TRBD1 is a possible D gene (5 bases). This CDR3 spans 14 amino acids. Germline CDR1 SQVTM, CDR2 ANQGSEA. Trimming removed 7 bases at V and 1 base at J, with 17 bases between.